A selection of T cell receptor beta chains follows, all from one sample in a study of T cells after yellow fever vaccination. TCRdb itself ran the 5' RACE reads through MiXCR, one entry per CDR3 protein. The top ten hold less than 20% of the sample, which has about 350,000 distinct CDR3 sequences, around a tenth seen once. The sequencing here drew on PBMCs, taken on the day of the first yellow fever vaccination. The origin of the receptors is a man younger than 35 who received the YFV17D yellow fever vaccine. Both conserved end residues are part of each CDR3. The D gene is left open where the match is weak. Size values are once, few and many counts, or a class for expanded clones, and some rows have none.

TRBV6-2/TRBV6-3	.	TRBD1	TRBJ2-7	TGTGCCAGCCGCGGGACAGGGTCTCACGAGCAGTACTTC	CASRGTGSHEQYF
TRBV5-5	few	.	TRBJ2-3	TGTGCCAGCAGCACGAAAACACCGGGCCTCTGGGCGGATACGCAGTATTTT	CASSTKTPGLWADTQYF
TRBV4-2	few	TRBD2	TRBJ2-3	TGTGCCAGCAGCCAGGGACTAGCGGGGGGGCCTAGCACAGATACGCAGTATTTT	CASSQGLAGGPSTDTQYF
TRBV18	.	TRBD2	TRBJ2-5	TGTGCCAGCTCACCTAGGACTAGCGGTCAAGAGACCCAGTACTTC	CASSPRTSGQETQYF
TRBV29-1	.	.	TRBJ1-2	TGCAGCGTTGAACCCACAGAGATAGGCTACACCTTC	CSVEPTEIGYTF
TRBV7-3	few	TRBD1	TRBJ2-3	TGTGCCAGCAGCTTAAGGCGGGGACAGGGCATTTATTTT	CASSLRRGQGIYF
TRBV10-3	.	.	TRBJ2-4	TGTGCCATCAGTGGAGGGACGGCCAAAAACATTCAGTACTTC	CAISGGTAKNIQYF
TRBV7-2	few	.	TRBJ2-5	TGTGCCAGCAGCTTAGCGGGGAGTTGGGGCCAAGAGACCCAGTACTTC	CASSLAGSWGQETQYF
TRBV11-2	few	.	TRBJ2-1	TGTGCCAGCAGCAACCGGGGTGAAGATTGGTACAATGAGCAGTTCTTC	CASSNRGEDWYNEQFF
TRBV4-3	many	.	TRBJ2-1	TGCGCCAGCAGCCAAGATCAGGTCAGCACGAATGAGCAGTTCTTC	CASSQDQVSTNEQFF
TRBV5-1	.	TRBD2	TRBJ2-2	TGCGCCAGCGCAAGGCGACTAGCGGGGGGGCCGGACACCGGGGAGCTGTTTTTT	CASARRLAGGPDTGELFF
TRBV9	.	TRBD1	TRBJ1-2	TGTGCCAGCAGCGTAGAATCCGGGACAGGGGGCTTCTATGGCTACACCTTC	CASSVESGTGGFYGYTF
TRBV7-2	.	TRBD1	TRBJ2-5	TGTGCCAGCAGCTCTCGGACAGGGGCCTGGGAGACCCAGTACTTC	CASSSRTGAWETQYF
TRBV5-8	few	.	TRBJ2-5	TGTGCCAGCAGCTTTGGGAACCCCAAAGAGACCCAGTACTTC	CASSFGNPKETQYF